The subject of this entry is one T cell receptor (beta chain). Antigen specificity is unknown. This specimen belongs to a study of cytomegalovirus exposure and HLA in healthy donors. General study findings and limits: There were reportedly fewer N-insertions in an Asian-associated ancestry cluster than the approximately 640-donor mean, in a later analysis.

This CDR3 has 15 amino acids. The PCR made use of 60 Vbeta and 13 Jbeta primers. This table comes from immunoSEQ multiplex PCR, and its TCRdb copy is limited to in-frame clones, with some not included. This specimen shows fewer than 150,000 clones; the ten leading clones hold about 2.1%. The receptor comes from a woman aged 60-70 years in good health and CMV-seronegative. This chain connects TRBV21-1 to TRBJ2-3; no DNA check was done on the table's D call, TRBD2. TRBV21-1 is a pseudogene. Sequencing was carried out using PBMCs. The chain's CDR3 is CASSKRGGRTDTQYF. CDR3 nucleotide sequence: TGTGCCAGCAGCAAAAGGGGGGGAAGAACAGATACGCAGTATTTT.